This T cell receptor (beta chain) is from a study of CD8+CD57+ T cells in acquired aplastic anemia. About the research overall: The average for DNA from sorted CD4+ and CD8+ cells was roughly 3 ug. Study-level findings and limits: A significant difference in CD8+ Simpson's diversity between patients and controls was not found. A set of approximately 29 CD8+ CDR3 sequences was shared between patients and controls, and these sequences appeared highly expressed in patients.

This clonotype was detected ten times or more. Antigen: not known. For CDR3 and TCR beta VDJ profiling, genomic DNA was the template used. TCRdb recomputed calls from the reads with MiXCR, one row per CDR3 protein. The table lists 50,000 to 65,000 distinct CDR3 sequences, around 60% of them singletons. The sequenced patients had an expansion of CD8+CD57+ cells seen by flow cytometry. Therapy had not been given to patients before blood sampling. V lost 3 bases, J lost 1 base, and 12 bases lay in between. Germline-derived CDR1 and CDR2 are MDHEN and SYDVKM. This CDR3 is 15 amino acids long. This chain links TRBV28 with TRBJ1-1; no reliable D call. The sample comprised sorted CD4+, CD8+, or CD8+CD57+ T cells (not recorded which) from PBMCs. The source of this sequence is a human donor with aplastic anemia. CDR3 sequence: CASSFTPDRNTEAFF. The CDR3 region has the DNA TGTGCCAGCAGTTTTACCCCAGATAGGAACACTGAAGCTTTCTTT. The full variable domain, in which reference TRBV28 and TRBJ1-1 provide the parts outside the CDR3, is DVKVTQSSRYLVKRTGEKVFLECVQDMDHENMFWYRQDPGLGLRLIYFSYDVKMKEKGDIPEGYSVSREKKERFSLILESASTNQTSMYLCASSFTPDRNTEAFFGQGTRLTVV.